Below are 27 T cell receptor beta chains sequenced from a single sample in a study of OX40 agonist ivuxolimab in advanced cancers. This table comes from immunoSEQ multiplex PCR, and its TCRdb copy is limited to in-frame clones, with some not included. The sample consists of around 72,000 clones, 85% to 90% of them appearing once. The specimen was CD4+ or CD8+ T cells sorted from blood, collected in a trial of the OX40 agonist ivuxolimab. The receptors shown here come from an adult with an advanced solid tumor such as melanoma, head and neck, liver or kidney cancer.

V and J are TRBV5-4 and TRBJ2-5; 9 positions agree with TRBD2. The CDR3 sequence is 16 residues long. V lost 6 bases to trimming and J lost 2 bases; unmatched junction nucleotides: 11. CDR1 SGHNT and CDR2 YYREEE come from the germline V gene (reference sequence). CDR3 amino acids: CASTLRGLAGQETQYF. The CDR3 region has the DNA TGTGCCAGCACCCTGAGGGGGCTAGCGGGGCAAGAGACCCAGTACTTC. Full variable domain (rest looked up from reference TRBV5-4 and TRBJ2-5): ETGVTQSPTHLIKTRGQQVTLRCSSQSGHNTVSWYQQALGQGPQFIFQYYREEENGRGNFPPRFSGLQFPNYSSELNVNALELDDSALYLCASTLRGLAGQETQYFGPGTRLLVL.

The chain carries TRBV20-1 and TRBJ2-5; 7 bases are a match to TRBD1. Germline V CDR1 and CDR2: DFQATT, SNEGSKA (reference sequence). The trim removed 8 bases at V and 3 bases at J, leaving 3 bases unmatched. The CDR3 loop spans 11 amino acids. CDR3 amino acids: CSPTGEETQYF. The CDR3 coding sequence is TGCAGTCCCACAGGGGAAGAGACCCAGTACTTC.

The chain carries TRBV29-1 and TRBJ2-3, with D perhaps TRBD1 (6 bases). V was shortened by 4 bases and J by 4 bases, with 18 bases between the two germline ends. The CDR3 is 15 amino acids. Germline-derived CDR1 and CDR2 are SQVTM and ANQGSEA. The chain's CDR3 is CSVAPVAGGADTQYF. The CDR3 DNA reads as TGCAGCGTTGCACCCGTGGCTGGGGGCGCAGATACGCAGTATTTT.

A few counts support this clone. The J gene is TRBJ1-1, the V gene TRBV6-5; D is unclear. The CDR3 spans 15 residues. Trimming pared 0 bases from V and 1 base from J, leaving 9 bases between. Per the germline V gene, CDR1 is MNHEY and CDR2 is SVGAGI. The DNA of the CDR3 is TGTGCCAGCAGTTACTCCGCGATGAGGAACACTGAAGCTTTCTTT. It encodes CASSYSAMRNTEAFF.

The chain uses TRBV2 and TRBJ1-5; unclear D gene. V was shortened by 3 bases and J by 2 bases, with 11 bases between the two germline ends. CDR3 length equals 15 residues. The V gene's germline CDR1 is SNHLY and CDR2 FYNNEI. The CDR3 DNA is TGTGCCAGCAGTGATGGTGTATTGGGCAATCAGCCCCAGCATTTT. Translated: CASSDGVLGNQPQHF.

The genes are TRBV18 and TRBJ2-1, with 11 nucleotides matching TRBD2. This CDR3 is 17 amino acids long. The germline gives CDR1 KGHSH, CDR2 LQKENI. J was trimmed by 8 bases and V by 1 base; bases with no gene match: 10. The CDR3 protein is CASSPRALAGGLDEQFF. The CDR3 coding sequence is TGTGCCAGCTCACCACGGGCTCTAGCGGGAGGTTTGGATGAGCAGTTCTTC.

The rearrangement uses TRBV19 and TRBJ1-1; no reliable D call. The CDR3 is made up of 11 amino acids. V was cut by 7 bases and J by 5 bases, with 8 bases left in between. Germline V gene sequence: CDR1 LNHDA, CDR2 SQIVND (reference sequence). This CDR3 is CASITWTEAFF. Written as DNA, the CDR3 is TGTGCCAGTATTACATGGACTGAAGCTTTCTTT.

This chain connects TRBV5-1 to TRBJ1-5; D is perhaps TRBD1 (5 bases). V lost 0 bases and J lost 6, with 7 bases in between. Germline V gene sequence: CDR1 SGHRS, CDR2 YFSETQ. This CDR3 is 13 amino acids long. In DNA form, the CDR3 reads TGCGCCAGCAGCTTGGGGGGGTCTCAGCCCCAGCATTTT. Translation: CASSLGGSQPQHF.

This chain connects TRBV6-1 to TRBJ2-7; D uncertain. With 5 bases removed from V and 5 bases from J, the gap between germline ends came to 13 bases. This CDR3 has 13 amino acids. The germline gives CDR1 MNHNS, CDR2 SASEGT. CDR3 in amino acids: CASSTDSWNEQYF. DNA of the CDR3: TGTGCCAGCAGTACAGACTCATGGAACGAGCAGTACTTC.

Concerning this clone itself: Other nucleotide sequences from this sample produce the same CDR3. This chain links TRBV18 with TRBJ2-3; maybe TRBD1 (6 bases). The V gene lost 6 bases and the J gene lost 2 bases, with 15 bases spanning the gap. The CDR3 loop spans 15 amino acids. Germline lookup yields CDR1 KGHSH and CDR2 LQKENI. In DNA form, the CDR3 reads TGTGCCAGCTCCCCCAGGGGAATTACCACAGATACGCAGTATTTT. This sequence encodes CASSPRGITTDTQYF.

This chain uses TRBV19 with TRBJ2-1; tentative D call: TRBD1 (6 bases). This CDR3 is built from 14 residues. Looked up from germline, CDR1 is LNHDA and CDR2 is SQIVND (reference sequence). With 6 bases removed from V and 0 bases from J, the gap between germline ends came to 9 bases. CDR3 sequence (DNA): TGTGCCAGTAGAGTGGACAGCTCCTACAATGAGCAGTTCTTC. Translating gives CASRVDSSYNEQFF.

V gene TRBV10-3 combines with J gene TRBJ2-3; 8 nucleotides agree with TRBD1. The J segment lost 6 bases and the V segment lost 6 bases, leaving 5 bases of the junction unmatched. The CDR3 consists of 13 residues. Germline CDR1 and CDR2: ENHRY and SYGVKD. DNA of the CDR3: TGTGCCATCAGACAGGGGGTGGGGGATACGCAGTATTTT. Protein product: CAIRQGVGDTQYF.

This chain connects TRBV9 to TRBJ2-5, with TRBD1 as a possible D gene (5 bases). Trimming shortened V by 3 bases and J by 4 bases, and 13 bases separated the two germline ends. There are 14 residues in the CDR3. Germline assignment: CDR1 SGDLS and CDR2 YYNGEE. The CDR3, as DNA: TGTGCCAGCAGCGCCAGACAGACCCCAGAGACCCAGTACTTC. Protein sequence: CASSARQTPETQYF.

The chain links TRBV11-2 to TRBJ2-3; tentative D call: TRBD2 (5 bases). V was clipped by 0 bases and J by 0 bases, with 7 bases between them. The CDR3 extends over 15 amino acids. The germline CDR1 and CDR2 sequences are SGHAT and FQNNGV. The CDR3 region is CASSLDQRSTDTQYF. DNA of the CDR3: TGTGCCAGCAGCTTAGATCAGCGGAGCACAGATACGCAGTATTTT.

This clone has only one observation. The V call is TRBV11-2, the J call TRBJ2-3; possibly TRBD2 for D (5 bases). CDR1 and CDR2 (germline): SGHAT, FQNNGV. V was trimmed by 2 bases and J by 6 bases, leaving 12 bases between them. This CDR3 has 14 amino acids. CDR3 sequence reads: CASSLTSGWDTQYF. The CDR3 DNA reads TGTGCCAGCAGCTTAACCAGCGGTTGGGATACGCAGTATTTT.

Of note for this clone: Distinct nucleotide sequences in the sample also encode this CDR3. This CDR3 reads CSALEGEQYF. The CDR3 coding sequence is TGCAGTGCTCTGGAGGGCGAGCAGTACTTC. The chain recombines TRBV20-1 with TRBJ2-7; the D gene is possibly TRBD2 (6 bases). Deletions cut 5 bases from V and 6 bases from J, with 8 bases between. Per the germline V gene, CDR1 is DFQATT and CDR2 is SNEGSKA (reference sequence). The CDR3 is made up of 10 amino acids.

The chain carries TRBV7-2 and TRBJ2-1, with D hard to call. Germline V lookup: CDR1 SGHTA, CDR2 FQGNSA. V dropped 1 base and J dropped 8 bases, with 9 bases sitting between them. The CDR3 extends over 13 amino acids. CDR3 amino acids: CASSLVFVDEQFF. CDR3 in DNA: TGTGCCAGCAGCTTAGTCTTCGTGGATGAGCAGTTCTTC.

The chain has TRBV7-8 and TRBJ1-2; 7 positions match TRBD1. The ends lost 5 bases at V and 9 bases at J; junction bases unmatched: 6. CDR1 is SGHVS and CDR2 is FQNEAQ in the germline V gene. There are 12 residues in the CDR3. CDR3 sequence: CASSMDRNSYTF. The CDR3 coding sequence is TGTGCCAGCAGCATGGACAGGAACAGCTACACCTTC. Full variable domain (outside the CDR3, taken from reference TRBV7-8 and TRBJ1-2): GAGVSQSPRYKVAKRGQDVALRCDPISGHVSLFWYQQALGQGPEFLTYFQNEAQLDKSGLPSDRFFAERPEGSVSTLKIQRTQQEDSAVYLCASSMDRNSYTFGSGTRLTVV.

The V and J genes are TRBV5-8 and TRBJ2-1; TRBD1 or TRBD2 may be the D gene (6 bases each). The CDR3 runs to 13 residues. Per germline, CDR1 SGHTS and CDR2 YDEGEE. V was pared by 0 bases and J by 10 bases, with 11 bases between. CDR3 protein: CASSLAGAAEQFF. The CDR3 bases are TGTGCCAGCAGCTTGGCGGGGGCGGCGGAGCAGTTCTTC.

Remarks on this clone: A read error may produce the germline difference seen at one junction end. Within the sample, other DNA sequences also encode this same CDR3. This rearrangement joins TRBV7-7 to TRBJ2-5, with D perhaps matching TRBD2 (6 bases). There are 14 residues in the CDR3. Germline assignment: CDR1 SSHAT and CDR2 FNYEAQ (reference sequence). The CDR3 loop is CASSPVADQETQYF. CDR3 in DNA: TGTGCTAGCAGCCCTGTAGCGGACCAAGAGACCCAGTACTTC.

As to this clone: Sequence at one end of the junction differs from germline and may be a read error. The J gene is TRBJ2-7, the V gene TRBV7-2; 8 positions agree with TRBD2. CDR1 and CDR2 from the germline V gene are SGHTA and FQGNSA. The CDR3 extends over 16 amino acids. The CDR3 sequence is CASNLDGAGVPYEQYF. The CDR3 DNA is TGTGCCAGCAACTTAGATGGAGCGGGAGTTCCCTACGAGCAGTACTTC.

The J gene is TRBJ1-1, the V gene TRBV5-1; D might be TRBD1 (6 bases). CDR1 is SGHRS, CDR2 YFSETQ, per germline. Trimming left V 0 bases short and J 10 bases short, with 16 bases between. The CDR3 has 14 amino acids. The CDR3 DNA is TGCGCCAGCAGCTTGGCAGGGGCACCCGCGGGAGCTTTCTTT. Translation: CASSLAGAPAGAFF.

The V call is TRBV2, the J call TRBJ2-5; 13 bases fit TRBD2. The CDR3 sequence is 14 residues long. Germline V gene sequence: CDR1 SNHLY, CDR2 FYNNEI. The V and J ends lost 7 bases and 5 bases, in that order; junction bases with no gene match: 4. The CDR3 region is CASNGLAGAETQYF. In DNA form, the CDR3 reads TGTGCCAGCAATGGACTAGCGGGGGCGGAGACCCAGTACTTC.

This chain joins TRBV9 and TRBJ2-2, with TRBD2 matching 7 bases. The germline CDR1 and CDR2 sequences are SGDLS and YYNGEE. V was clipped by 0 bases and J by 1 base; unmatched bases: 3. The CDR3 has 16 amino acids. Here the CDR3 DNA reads TGTGCCAGCAGCGTAGGTGGCGGGGGGAACACCGGGGAGCTGTTTTTT. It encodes CASSVGGGGNTGELFF.

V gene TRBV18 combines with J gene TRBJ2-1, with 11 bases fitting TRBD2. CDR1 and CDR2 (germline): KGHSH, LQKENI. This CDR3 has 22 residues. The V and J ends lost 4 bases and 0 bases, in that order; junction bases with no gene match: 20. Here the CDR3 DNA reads TGTGCCAGCTCACAAAGGACAGGAGGACGGACTAGCGGGCCGAGCTCCTACAATGAGCAGTTCTTC. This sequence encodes CASSQRTGGRTSGPSSYNEQFF.

The CDR3 here is CASSKQRREGRFNEQFF. The DNA of the CDR3 is TGTGCCAGCAGCAAACAGAGGAGGGAGGGAAGATTCAATGAGCAGTTCTTC. The V and J genes are TRBV21-1 and TRBJ2-1; the table names TRBD2, a call not compared with the DNA. TRBV21-1 is a recognized pseudogene. This CDR3 region has 17 residues.

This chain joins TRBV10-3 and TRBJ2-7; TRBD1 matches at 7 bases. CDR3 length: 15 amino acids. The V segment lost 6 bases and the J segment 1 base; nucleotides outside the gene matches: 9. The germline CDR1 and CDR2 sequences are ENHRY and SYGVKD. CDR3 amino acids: CAISATGPRSYEQYF. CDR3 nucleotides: TGTGCCATCAGCGCGACAGGGCCCAGGTCCTACGAGCAGTACTTC.